This T cell receptor beta chain was captured by sequencing in a study of T cells in Graves' hyperthyroidism and ophthalmopathy (dated by TCRdb to about 2019). Looking at the study overall: Peripheral blood samples were taken at the time of initial diagnosis, prior to any treatment. The paper reports TCR Vbeta CDR3 sequencing of approximately 140 peripheral blood samples: fewer than 50 ophthalmopathy, 75 to 80 hyperthyroidism and around 17 progressor patients. Whether ophthalmopathy could be predicted prospectively was tested in an independent validation cohort made up of roughly 19 hyperthyroidism patients plus 17 patients who later progressed to ophthalmopathy. To identify TCR V-J signatures that set the groups apart, the researchers used a discovery cohort of more than 95 patients, made up of 43 with Graves' ophthalmopathy and 57 with stable Graves' hyperthyroidism. Once sampling was done, hyperthyroidism patients were given methimazole at a starting dose of 30 mg daily, whereas ophthalmopathy patients were given high-dose intravenous methylprednisolone. The study also compared thyroid tissue and blood T-cell repertoires from 5 to 7 Graves' hyperthyroidism patients. For training and testing, the 100 or so patients in the discovery cohort were randomly divided in a 7:3 ratio. What the research found in general, with its limitations: Most expanded thyroid clonotypes (frequency above 0.001) were also detected in blood, suggesting blood repertoires may reflect thyroid immune responses. Sample size was not statistically predetermined, and investigators were not blinded to group allocation. During validation, the model predicted progression to ophthalmopathy a median of approximately six months ahead of onset, with more than 55% sensitivity and around 73% specificity. A 13 V-J signature model separated ophthalmopathy from stable hyperthyroidism, with roughly 88% sensitivity and 81.08% specificity in cross-validation and 80%/75% in testing.

Here V drops 5 bases and J drops 1 base, and the junction holds 7 bases not matched to any gene. The CDR3 sequence holds 15 residues, the cysteine and phenylalanine included. Of the read, only the CDR3 DNA is kept; its 45 bases are in frame from base 1. This clonotype was recorded at least ten times. It has no known antigen specificity. Per-base quality was not reported, and no clone a single base away is much larger than it. Hyperthyroidism patients were newly diagnosed, with disease duration under 2 months, and aged 18 to 65 years. Exclusion was applied to patients with uncontrolled infections, other autoimmune diseases, pregnancy or lactation. Diagnoses were based on clinical symptoms, serum thyroxine and TRAb, thyroid ultrasound and orbital computed tomography. Blood from progressor patients was drawn when they were first diagnosed with hyperthyroidism, before any ophthalmopathy symptoms appeared. PBMCs were isolated from about 10 ml of fresh peripheral blood by Ficoll-Paque density gradient centrifugation. Progressor patients were first diagnosed with Graves' hyperthyroidism and then developed ophthalmopathy during follow-up. Total RNA was extracted using Trizol reagent, and RNA quality was assessed on an Agilent 2100 Bioanalyzer.

TCR beta CDR3 regions were amplified from RNA transcripts. The first round of RT-PCR for the TCR CDR3 was performed with the HTBI primer set and the Qiagen OneStep RT-PCR kit. The libraries were constructed in a second round of multiplex PCR and then size-selected and purified. Paired-end sequencing of the libraries was performed with 100 bp reads on an Illumina HiSeq2000. The authors' pipeline ran thus. SOAPnuke was used to process the raw data, removing reads that contained adapters or uncalled bases, had a mean Phred below 15, or lacked an exact match to the constant primer or identifier. High-quality paired reads were merged using COPE v1.2.5, and each unique nucleotide sequence was defined as a clonotype. Clonotypes were aligned to IMGT TRBV, TRBD and TRBJ reference segments using MiTCR v1.1. Analysis was restricted to V-J combinations with a frequency above 0.0001, which covered roughly 99% of repertoires. A TCS score was defined as the ratio between F50 (clonal expansion) and ExV (chaos), using BLOSUM62-based TCRdist between CDR3 peptides within each V-J. Welch's t-statistics and random forest reduced roughly 540 V-J features to 10 to 15, which were used in a naive Bayes classifier (R e1071). TCRdb redid the processing of the public reads, applying fastp at Q25 and MiXCR, and retained in-frame beta chains. Identical CDR3 proteins give one entry, which carries the most common genes and DNA. The V and J calls follow TCRdb's processing rather than the paper's. A total of more than 350,000 distinct CDR3 sequences appear in this sample, about 17% of them only once. Clones ranked in the top ten supply 30% to 35% of the sample.

This receptor chain uses TRBV12-3 or TRBV12-4 and TRBJ1-2, and 7 junction bases match TRBD1. Material for sequencing was blood. This sequence was found in a woman aged 25 to 39 with Graves' hyperthyroidism that later progressed to Graves' ophthalmopathy. The bases read TGTGCCAGCAGTCCGAGGACAGGCCTTAACTATGGCTACACCTTC. It specifies CASSPRTGLNYGYTF.